This TCR beta chain is drawn from a study of cytomegalovirus exposure and HLA in healthy donors. Findings and caveats of the study: Later analysis demonstrated an association between a missense DCLRE1C variant and TCR beta V- and J-gene trimming. In vitro confirmation showed a few CMV-associated chains to be CMV antigen specific.

Comments on this clone: Its target is unknown.

Amplification used 60 Vbeta primers and 13 Jbeta primers. TCRdb keeps only in-frame clones here, not all; method: immunoSEQ multiplex PCR. The repertoire holds 150,000 to 200,000 clones, with around 80% as singletons. The CDR3 is 14 residues long. Germline V gene lookup returns CDR1 MNHEY and CDR2 SMNVEV (reference sequence). V shed 2 bases, J shed 5 bases, and the junction held 3 bases outside the gene matches. This TCR derives from a male donor in good health and CMV-seronegative. The sequenced sample was PBMCs. V and J are TRBV27 and TRBJ1-1; 9 positions agree with TRBD1. CDR3 DNA: TGTGCCAGCAGTTTAATACAGGGGGCAACTGAAGCTTTCTTT. Amino acid sequence: CASSLIQGATEAFF.